Below are 3 T cell receptor beta chains sequenced from a single sample in a study of blood T cell repertoires in COVID-19. The data were produced by immunoSEQ multiplex PCR, yet TCRdb's version contains in-frame clones alone and is incomplete. The data show a few hundred thousand clones, 70% to 90% seen once. The material sequenced was peripheral blood. All receptors come from a young man with active or convalescent COVID-19.

In this sample, this clone turned up once. CDR3 nucleotides: TGTGCCAGCAGCCATTCAGGGGTGAACACCATATATTTT. Encoded protein: CASSHSGVNTIYF. The chain links TRBV14 to TRBJ1-3; weak D call: TRBD1 (6 bases). The germline V gene has CDR1 SGHDN and CDR2 FVKESK. The V end was cut by 3 bases, the J end by 7 bases, with 10 bases between. CDR3 length: 13 amino acids.

This CDR3 is CSVGTGIGGYTF. The CDR3 region has the DNA TGCAGCGTTGGAACGGGGATAGGGGGCTACACCTTC. The rearrangement uses TRBV29-1 and TRBJ1-2; unclear D gene. The CDR3 has 12 amino acids. Germline assignment: CDR1 SQVTM and CDR2 ANQGSEA. V was shortened by 4 bases and J by 8 bases, with 14 bases between the two germline ends.

This chain links TRBV4-1 with TRBJ2-7; maybe TRBD1 (5 bases). Trimming removed 0 bases at V and 1 base at J, with 16 bases between. This CDR3 is built from 17 residues. CDR1 and CDR2 (germline): MGHRA, YSYEKL. The CDR3 nucleotides read TGCGCCAGCAGCCAAGATCGGTCCCCACAGGCTTCCTACGAGCAGTACTTC. It yields the protein CASSQDRSPQASYEQYF.